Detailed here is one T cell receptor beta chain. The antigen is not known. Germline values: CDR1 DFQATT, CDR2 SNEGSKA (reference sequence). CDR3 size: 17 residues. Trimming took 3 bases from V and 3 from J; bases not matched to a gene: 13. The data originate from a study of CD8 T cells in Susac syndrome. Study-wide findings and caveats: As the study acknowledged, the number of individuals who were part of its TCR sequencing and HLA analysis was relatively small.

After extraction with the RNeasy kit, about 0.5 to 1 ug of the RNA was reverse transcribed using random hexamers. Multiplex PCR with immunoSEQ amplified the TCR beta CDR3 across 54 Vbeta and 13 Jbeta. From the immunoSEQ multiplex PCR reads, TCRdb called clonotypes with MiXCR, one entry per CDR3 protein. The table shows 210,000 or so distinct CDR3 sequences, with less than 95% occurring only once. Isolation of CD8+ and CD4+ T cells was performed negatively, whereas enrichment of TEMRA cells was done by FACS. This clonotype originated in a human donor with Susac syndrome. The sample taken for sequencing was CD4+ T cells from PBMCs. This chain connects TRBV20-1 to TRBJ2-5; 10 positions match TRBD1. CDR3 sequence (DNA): TGCAGTGCTAGTGGTTACGGGACAGGGGAAAGGGAAGAGACCCAGTACTTC. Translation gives CSASGYGTGEREETQYF.